This is a list of T cell receptor beta chains from one sample in a study of CD8 T cells in ankylosing spondylitis. Each CDR3 protein is one row after TCRdb ran MiXCR on the 5' RACE reads. The sample includes 200,000 to 250,000 distinct CDR3 sequences, approximately 7.4% of them seen just once. The sample comprised blood, either unsorted or a sorted T cell fraction (not recorded which). The receptors here all came from a male donor with ankylosing spondylitis. Both conserved end residues are part of each CDR3. Fields, in order: V gene, CDR3 length, J gene, clone size, D gene, CDR3 DNA, CDR3 protein. A D gene is named only where the DNA matches it firmly. The size of a clone is reported for some rows only, either as once, few or many, or as a class for expanded clones.

>TRBV9|15|TRBJ2-1|many|TRBD2
TGTGCCAGCAGCCCGGAGCGGGGGGTCTACAATGAGCAGTTCTTC
CASSPERGVYNEQFF
>TRBV6-1|15|TRBJ2-7|many|-
TGTCCCAGCAGTCTCCTCCTTCGATACTCCTACGAGCAGTACTTC
CPSSLLLRYSYEQYF
>TRBV15|15|TRBJ1-2|many|-
TGTGCCACCAGCAGACCCTCCAGCACTAACTATGGCTACACCTTC
CATSRPSSTNYGYTF
>TRBV18|15|TRBJ1-3|few|-
TGTGCCAGCTCACCACTTGAATCGACTGGAAACACCATATATTTT
CASSPLESTGNTIYF
>TRBV7-6|14|TRBJ1-1|few|-
TGTGCCAGCAGCCACGGATCCGTCGCCACGGAAGCTTTCTTT
CASSHGSVATEAFF
>TRBV5-1|12|TRBJ2-7|many|-
TGCGCCAGCAGCTTGACAGGGCTCGAGCAGTACTTC
CASSLTGLEQYF
>TRBV28|17|TRBJ1-5|-|TRBD1
TGTGCCAGCAGTAACCGGGACAGGGAAATTGTTAATCAGCCCCAGCATTTT
CASSNRDREIVNQPQHF
>TRBV7-9|13|TRBJ2-4|-|-
TGTGCCAGCAGAACCGGGAACGGGGGTATTCAGTACTTC
CASRTGNGGIQYF
>TRBV4-1|15|TRBJ1-1|many|-
TGCGCCAGCAGCCAAGAGCATGTGGTCCGCACTGAAGCTTTCTTT
CASSQEHVVRTEAFF
>TRBV7-2|15|TRBJ1-3|many|-
TGTGCCAGCAGCTTAGACCCATTCTCTGGAAACACCATATATTTT
CASSLDPFSGNTIYF
>TRBV7-2|17|TRBJ2-5|many|TRBD1
TGTGCCAGCAGCTTAGTTTGGGTGGGACAGGCCGAGGAGACCCAGTACTTC
CASSLVWVGQAEETQYF
>TRBV6-2/TRBV6-3|12|TRBJ2-3|many|-
TGTGCCAGCAGTTCCGCTATATATACGCAGTATTTT
CASSSAIYTQYF
>TRBV10-3|14|TRBJ2-3|-|-
TGTGCCACCTCCGGGACGGCCATTACAGATACGCAGTATTTT
CATSGTAITDTQYF
>TRBV28|16|TRBJ2-7|many|TRBD1
TGTGCCAGCAGTTTATGGGTCATAGGGACAGCCTACGAGCAGTACTTC
CASSLWVIGTAYEQYF
>TRBV18|12|TRBJ2-1|many|-
TGTGCCAGCTCACCAGGGCGGGATGAGCAGTTCTTC
CASSPGRDEQFF
>TRBV5-5|15|TRBJ1-1|many|-
TGTGCCAGCAGCTTGGCTCTGTTGGAGAACACTGAAGCTTTCTTT
CASSLALLENTEAFF
>TRBV5-5|15|TRBJ2-2|many|-
TGTGCCAGCAGCTTGTATGGGAAGAACACCGGGGAGCTGTTTTTT
CASSLYGKNTGELFF
>TRBV11-2|14|TRBJ2-5|few|TRBD1
TGTGCCAGCAGATCGGGACAGGGGGGGGAGACCCAGTACTTC
CASRSGQGGETQYF
>TRBV27|15|TRBJ2-1|many|-
TGTGCCAGCAGTTTATCCCCTCCCCCCGGGGGTGAGCAGTTCTTC
CASSLSPPPGGEQFF
>TRBV28|20|TRBJ1-1|many|-
TGTGCCAGCAGTTTAAACCTTGGGGCAGGGATAGGAGTGGGAAACACTGAAGCTTTCTTT
CASSLNLGAGIGVGNTEAFF
>TRBV20-1|14|TRBJ1-4|-|-
TGCAGTGCTAGAGTAGGCGGGACTAATGAAAAACTGTTTTTT
CSARVGGTNEKLFF
>TRBV19|15|TRBJ2-6|-|-
TGTGCCAGTAGTATAGCTGGGACCGGGGCCAACGTCCTGACTTTC
CASSIAGTGANVLTF
>TRBV4-3|13|TRBJ2-3|many|-
TGCGCCAGCAGCCAAGATCCCGAGGATACGCAGTATTTT
CASSQDPEDTQYF
>TRBV4-2|17|TRBJ2-7|few|TRBD1
TGTGCCAGCAGCCAAGTCCTGCCCTCGGGACAGAGCTACGAGCAGTACTTC
CASSQVLPSGQSYEQYF
>TRBV7-2|15|TRBJ2-1|few|TRBD2
TGTGCCAGCAGCTTTTATTTAGCGGGGGGCAATGAGCAGTTCTTC
CASSFYLAGGNEQFF
>TRBV12-3/TRBV12-4|15|TRBJ2-5|many|TRBD2
TGTGCCAGCAGTTCAAGGACTAGCGGTCAAGAGACCCAGTACTTC
CASSSRTSGQETQYF
>TRBV4-3|16|TRBJ2-7|-|-
TGCGCCAGCAGCCAGGAGTGGTCAGCGTACCCCTACGAGCAGTACTTC
CASSQEWSAYPYEQYF